These 32 T cell receptor beta chains originate from one sample sequenced in a study of OX40 agonist ivuxolimab in advanced cancers. The table came from immunoSEQ multiplex PCR; TCRdb's copy has only in-frame clones and leaves some out. This sample has some 66,000 clones; 77% occur once, and the top ten carry about 1.6%. The input for sequencing was CD4+ or CD8+ T cells sorted from blood, taken in a trial of the OX40 agonist ivuxolimab. These receptors all stem from an adult with an advanced solid tumor such as melanoma, head and neck, liver or kidney cancer.

This chain links TRBV7-9 with TRBJ2-5; 7 bases are a match to TRBD2. The length of the CDR3 is 16 residues. V shed 1 base and J 4 bases; nucleotides not matched to a gene: 9. Germline V gene sequence: CDR1 SEHNR, CDR2 FQNEAQ (reference sequence). As DNA, the CDR3 is TGTGCCAGCAGCTTAGGTTTTCTAGCGGAATTAGAGACCCAGTACTTC. Translated: CASSLGFLAELETQYF.

The chain uses TRBV6-6 and TRBJ2-5, with 12 bases matching TRBD2. This CDR3 is 15 amino acids long. J was trimmed by 2 bases and V by 6 bases; bases with no gene match: 4. Looked up from germline, CDR1 is MNHNY and CDR2 is SVGAGI (reference sequence). CDR3 loop: CASSHGLAGQETQYF. DNA of the CDR3: TGTGCCAGCAGCCACGGACTAGCGGGGCAAGAGACCCAGTACTTC.

This clone showed up just a few times. The genes are TRBV5-1 and TRBJ2-2; TRBD2 is a possible D gene (6 bases). Germline CDR1 reads SGHRS; CDR2 reads YFSETQ. Trimming cost V 0 bases and J 7 bases, with 10 bases left between them. CDR3 length: 14 amino acids. The CDR3 region is CASSLDSGFGELFF. CDR3 nucleotides: TGCGCCAGCAGCTTGGATAGCGGTTTCGGGGAGCTGTTTTTT.

The chain uses TRBV19 and TRBJ1-4, with D possibly being TRBD1 (6 bases). V lost 3 bases to trimming and J lost 7 bases, with 15 bases between them. The germline V gene has CDR1 LNHDA and CDR2 SQIVND (reference sequence). The CDR3 runs 15 residues. The CDR3 coding sequence is TGTGCCAGTAGTATTCGGGACATCCGGCGTGAAAAACTGTTTTTT. Protein product: CASSIRDIRREKLFF.

The chain has TRBV5-1 and TRBJ2-1, with 9 bases aligning to TRBD2. Germline V gene data show CDR1 as SGHRS and CDR2 as YFSETQ. CDR3 size: 15 residues. J was trimmed by 10 bases and V by 2 bases; bases with no gene match: 10. CDR3 sequence: CASSFNSGSRSEQFF. The CDR3 DNA is TGCGCCAGCAGCTTCAATAGCGGGAGTAGGTCGGAGCAGTTCTTC.

The chain has TRBV27 and TRBJ1-4; possibly TRBD1 for D (5 bases). Germline lookup yields CDR1 MNHEY and CDR2 SMNVEV (reference sequence). Trimming stripped 6 bases from V and 3 bases from J, with 14 bases between. This CDR3 has 15 residues. The CDR3 region has the DNA TGTGCCAGCAGCTTAATCGGGGCGGCTAATGAAAAACTGTTTTTT. It encodes CASSLIGAANEKLFF.

The rearrangement joins TRBV18 to TRBJ1-2, with D perhaps TRBD1 (6 bases). Germline lookup yields CDR1 KGHSH and CDR2 LQKENI. The CDR3 runs 16 residues. V was clipped by 3 bases and J by 1 base, with 15 bases between them. The CDR3 DNA reads TGTGCCAGCTCACCGACGACAGGCGACTTTAACTATGGCTACACCTTC. Residues: CASSPTTGDFNYGYTF.

The V gene is TRBV7-9, the J gene TRBJ2-5; D is undetermined. Germline CDR1 is SEHNR and CDR2 is FQNEAQ (reference sequence). The V gene lost 0 bases and the J gene lost 4 bases, with 9 bases spanning the gap. The CDR3 is 14 residues long. CDR3 sequence: CASSLARSAETQYF. Here the CDR3 DNA reads TGTGCCAGCAGCTTAGCGCGCTCGGCAGAGACCCAGTACTTC.

The chain joins TRBV2 to TRBJ2-5; 9 nucleotides agree with TRBD2. The DNA end favors TRBJ2-7, so the J call may be wrong. Germline V CDR1 and CDR2: SNHLY, FYNNEI. This CDR3 region has 15 residues. The CDR3 reads CASSELVAGAYEQYF. In DNA form, the CDR3 reads TGTGCCAGCAGTGAATTAGTAGCGGGAGCCTACGAGCAGTACTTC.

The CDR3 sequence is CASQTSGAYEQYF. CDR3 nucleotides: TGCGCCAGTCAGACTAGCGGGGCCTACGAGCAGTACTTC. This chain links TRBV10-2 with TRBJ2-7; TRBD2 agrees at 11 bases. Per the germline V gene, CDR1 is WSHSY and CDR2 is SAAADI. This CDR3 comprises 13 residues. V trimming: 9 bases; J trimming: 2 bases; junction bases outside the gene matches: 3.

The CDR3 DNA reads TGTGCCAGCAGTTTTGTAACAGGTGTAATGGAGACCCAGTACTTC. Amino acids: CASSFVTGVMETQYF. This rearrangement joins TRBV28 to TRBJ2-5, with D perhaps TRBD1 (5 bases). Trimming pared 3 bases from V and 5 bases from J, leaving 16 bases between. CDR1 is MDHEN and CDR2 is SYDVKM in the germline V gene. This CDR3 has 15 amino acids.

This chain uses TRBV13 with TRBJ2-7; 9 bases line up with TRBD2. The CDR3 runs to 17 residues. The germline gives CDR1 PRHDT, CDR2 FYEKMQ (reference sequence). V shed 1 base and J 5 bases; nucleotides not matched to a gene: 12. Written as DNA, the CDR3 is TGTGCCAGCAGCTTAGTTACTAGCGGGTTTGGGCGCCACGAGCAGTACTTC. Translation: CASSLVTSGFGRHEQYF.

The chain links TRBV6-6 to TRBJ1-5, with D possibly being TRBD1 (5 bases). The CDR3 sequence is 14 residues long. CDR1 MNHNY and CDR2 SVGAGI come from the germline V gene (reference sequence). V was clipped by 8 bases and J by 0 bases, with 11 bases between them. In nucleotides, the CDR3 is TGTGCCAGCCGAGGGGTGAGTAGCAATCAGCCCCAGCATTTT. The encoded protein is CASRGVSSNQPQHF.

This chain links TRBV15 with TRBJ2-2; D is uncertain. The V end was cut by 1 base, the J end by 4 bases, with 4 bases between. Germline-derived CDR1 and CDR2 are LNHNV and YYDKDF (reference sequence). The CDR3 loop spans 13 amino acids. CDR3 amino acids: CATSRVGTGELFF. The CDR3 nucleotides are TGTGCCACCAGCAGAGTAGGCACCGGGGAGCTGTTTTTT.

This clone was seen a single time. The rearrangement joins TRBV4-2 to TRBJ2-5, with 15 positions matching TRBD2. The CDR3 covers 16 residues. The V gene's germline CDR1 is LGHNA and CDR2 YNFKEQ. The trim removed 4 bases at V and 1 base at J, leaving 1 base unmatched. The CDR3 DNA reads TGTGCCAGCAGCCTGGGACTAGCGGGAGGCCAAGAGACCCAGTACTTC. This gives the protein CASSLGLAGGQETQYF.

This chain connects TRBV5-1 to TRBJ1-1; D may be TRBD1 (5 bases). The V end lost 4 bases, the J end lost 2 bases, and 6 bases lay between the germline ends. This CDR3 has 12 amino acids. The germline V gene has CDR1 SGHRS and CDR2 YFSETQ. CDR3 DNA sequence: TGCGCCAGCAGCACAGGAAACACTGAAGCTTTCTTT. It is translated as CASSTGNTEAFF.

This chain connects TRBV2 to TRBJ1-2; D gene unclear. The CDR3 extends over 13 amino acids. Germline V gene lookup returns CDR1 SNHLY and CDR2 FYNNEI. Trimming left V 3 bases short and J 6 bases short, with 11 bases between. The CDR3 DNA reads as TGTGCCAGCAGTGAGGCGGTTTGGGATGGCTACACCTTC. Translated: CASSEAVWDGYTF. The entire variable domain, with the rest obtained from reference TRBV2 and TRBJ1-2, is as follows: EPEVTQTPSHQVTQMGQEVILRCVPISNHLYFYWYRQILGQKVEFLVSFYNNEISEKSEIFDDQFSVERPDGSNFTLKIRSTKLEDSAMYFCASSEAVWDGYTFGSGTRLTVV.

V is TRBV2 and J is TRBJ2-2; perhaps TRBD1 as D (5 bases). There are 14 residues in the CDR3. The V end lost 8 bases, the J end lost 0 bases, and 10 bases lay between the germline ends. Germline V gives CDR1 SNHLY, CDR2 FYNNEI. CDR3 protein: CASLQGSNTGELFF. In nucleotides, the CDR3 is TGTGCCAGCCTGCAGGGTTCGAACACCGGGGAGCTGTTTTTT.

The chain carries TRBV2 and TRBJ1-1; D is possibly TRBD1 (6 bases). The germline V gene has CDR1 SNHLY and CDR2 FYNNEI. The germline V and J ends were trimmed by 4 bases and 0 bases, with 9 bases remaining between them. The CDR3 has 14 residues. The CDR3 spells CASSATGLNTEAFF. CDR3 DNA sequence: TGTGCCAGCAGTGCGACAGGTTTGAACACTGAAGCTTTCTTT.

The chain has TRBV5-1 and TRBJ2-2; D perhaps matches TRBD2 (5 bases). Looked up from germline, CDR1 is SGHRS and CDR2 is YFSETQ. This CDR3 has 14 amino acids. V was pared by 9 bases and J by 1 base, with 13 bases between. The CDR3 spells CATNLGGNTGELFF. CDR3 DNA: TGCGCCACCAACCTCGGAGGGAACACCGGGGAGCTGTTTTTT.

The chain uses TRBV5-1 and TRBJ2-3, with a weak D call TRBD2 (5 bases). V shed 1 base and J shed 0 bases, with 18 bases lying between them. The V gene's germline CDR1 is SGHRS and CDR2 YFSETQ. The CDR3 has 18 residues. CDR3: CASSLNRGSAASTDTQYF. As DNA, the CDR3 is TGCGCCAGCAGCTTGAATCGGGGTAGCGCTGCTAGCACAGATACGCAGTATTTT. Together with reference TRBV5-1 and TRBJ2-3, the CDR3 gives the full variable domain: KAGVTQTPRYLIKTRGQQVTLSCSPISGHRSVSWYQQTPGQGLQFLFEYFSETQRNKGNFPGRFSGRQFSNSRSEMNVSTLELGDSALYLCASSLNRGSAASTDTQYFGPGTRLTVL.

The J gene is TRBJ1-5, the V gene TRBV28; weak D call: TRBD1 (6 bases). CDR1 is MDHEN and CDR2 is SYDVKM in the germline V gene. There are 14 residues in the CDR3. V lost 10 bases and J 9 bases, leaving 22 bases between the germline ends. As DNA, the CDR3 is TGTGCCACCTTATTACAGGGAGGCGAAAGGCCCCAGCATTTT. It yields the protein CATLLQGGERPQHF.

A few counts support this clone. The rearrangement uses TRBV4-2 and TRBJ2-6; 10 bases are a match to TRBD1. The germline V gene has CDR1 LGHNA and CDR2 YNFKEQ. V was pared by 2 bases and J by 0 bases, with 7 bases of the junction left unmatched. The CDR3 covers 19 residues. The CDR3 DNA follows: TGTGCCAGCAGCCAAAAAGGGACAGGGGTCTTCTCTGGGGCCAACGTCCTGACTTTC. Protein sequence: CASSQKGTGVFSGANVLTF.

This chain uses TRBV5-4 with TRBJ2-5; 10 positions agree with TRBD1. Germline V gene sequence: CDR1 SGHNT, CDR2 YYREEE (reference sequence). The CDR3 has 16 amino acids. Losses at the gene ends were 4 bases for V and 5 bases for J; bases not matched to a gene: 11. CDR3 sequence (DNA): TGTGCCAGCAGCCCTCGGACCGGGACAGGGGTGGAGACCCAGTACTTC. Translation gives CASSPRTGTGVETQYF.

V usage is TRBV5-1 and J usage is TRBJ2-3; 9 bases align to TRBD1. With V trimmed by 8 bases and J by 1 base, 5 bases remained unmatched. Germline CDR1 is SGHRS and CDR2 is YFSETQ. This CDR3 comprises 14 residues. For the CDR3, the DNA is TGCGCCAGTACAACAGGGGGCGGCACAGATACGCAGTATTTT. This encodes CASTTGGGTDTQYF.

By its share, this clone is medium-sized. The V and J genes are TRBV6-5 and TRBJ1-2, with 12 bases identical to TRBD1. The germline CDR1 and CDR2 sequences are MNHEY and SVGAGI. V was pared by 4 bases and J by 8 bases, with 5 bases of the junction left unmatched. The CDR3 consists of 14 residues. This CDR3 reads CASSSGQGALGYTF. The DNA for the CDR3 is TGTGCCAGCAGTTCGGGACAGGGGGCCCTAGGCTACACCTTC.

This clone occurred once. This chain links TRBV6-1 with TRBJ2-1; 9 bases are shared with TRBD2. The ends lost 6 bases at V and 8 bases at J; junction bases unmatched: 8. The CDR3 covers 14 residues. Germline CDR1 MNHNS, CDR2 SASEGT. In DNA, the CDR3 is TGTGCCAGCAGAGTAGCGGGAGACCCCTATGAGCAGTTCTTC. Protein sequence: CASRVAGDPYEQFF.

The V gene is TRBV5-1, the J gene TRBJ2-2, with D uncertain. V lost 3 bases and J lost 5, with 11 bases in between. Per the germline V gene, CDR1 is SGHRS and CDR2 is YFSETQ. This CDR3 is 14 amino acids long. The CDR3 region is CASSSDYGTGELFF. The CDR3 DNA reads TGCGCCAGCAGCTCGGATTATGGGACCGGGGAGCTGTTTTTT.

The rearrangement joins TRBV25-1 to TRBJ1-3, with a weak D call TRBD1 (5 bases). Germline lookup yields CDR1 MGHDK and CDR2 SYGVNS. V lost 3 bases to trimming and J lost 3 bases, with 18 bases between them. This CDR3 contains 17 residues. CDR3 region: CASSDGAPGDGGNTIYF. The CDR3 DNA follows: TGTGCCAGCAGTGACGGCGCCCCGGGGGACGGTGGAAACACCATATATTTT.

The chain links TRBV7-9 to TRBJ2-3, with TRBD2 matching 10 bases. Germline trimming cut 5 bases from V and 5 bases from J; bases unmatched to any gene: 7. The CDR3 has 15 residues. Looked up from germline, CDR1 is SEHNR and CDR2 is FQNEAQ (reference sequence). Written as DNA, the CDR3 is TGTGCCAGCAGCCGAGCGGGGGGGCAGGTAGATACGCAGTATTTT. It yields the protein CASSRAGGQVDTQYF.

The rearrangement joins TRBV5-4 to TRBJ2-7; D not resolved. In germline, CDR1 is SGHNT, CDR2 YYREEE (reference sequence). The CDR3 consists of 12 residues. With 0 bases removed from V and 7 bases from J, the gap between germline ends came to 8 bases. The CDR3 nucleotides are TGTGCCAGCAGCTTGGCCACCGGGGAGCAGTACTTC. The encoded protein is CASSLATGEQYF.

This chain connects TRBV18 to TRBJ1-3, with D uncertain. The CDR3 consists of 14 residues. Germline V gene lookup returns CDR1 KGHSH and CDR2 LQKENI. V dropped 0 bases and J dropped 9 bases, with 12 bases sitting between them. The CDR3 DNA is TGTGCCAGCTCACCACCTTATTCGGTCGGCACCATATATTTT. Protein product: CASSPPYSVGTIYF.